The 25 T cell receptor beta chains below were found in one sample sequenced in a study of T cells in Graves' hyperthyroidism and ophthalmopathy. Amplified TCR beta CDR3 regions came from RNA transcripts. HTBI primers were used for first-round RT-PCR of the TCR CDR3. TCRdb called the multiplex PCR reads again in MiXCR, with one record for every CDR3 protein. There are about 210,000 distinct CDR3 sequences in the sample; 15% to 20% occur only once, and under 65% lies in the top ten. The sample was blood. These receptor sequences come from a man between 50 and 59 years old with Graves' hyperthyroidism.

With regard to this clonotype: A much larger clone lies one base from this, so it may be a read error. The genes are TRBV28 and TRBJ1-5, with D hard to call. The length of the CDR3 is 14 residues. Germline V gene sequence: CDR1 MDHEN, CDR2 SYDVKM. The CDR3 DNA sequence: TGTGCCAACAGTCCCCAAGGCGGCAATCAGCCCCAGCATTTT. Translated: CANSPQGGNQPQHF.

This clonotype has at least ten counts. The J gene is TRBJ2-1, the V gene TRBV2; 16 bases are shared with TRBD2. V lost 8 bases, J lost 7 bases, and 17 bases stayed unmatched. In germline, CDR1 is SNHLY, CDR2 FYNNEI. CDR3 size: 19 residues. This chain's CDR3 is CASLDGSGTSGRAVNEQFF. DNA of the CDR3: TGTGCCAGCCTCGACGGCTCCGGGACTAGCGGGAGGGCAGTGAATGAGCAGTTCTTC.

This clonotype was picked up a small number of times. The gene calls are TRBV4-1 and TRBJ2-7, with 9 nucleotides matching TRBD1. V was pared by 2 bases and J by 4 bases, with 9 bases of the junction left unmatched. There are 16 residues in the CDR3. The germline gives CDR1 MGHRA, CDR2 YSYEKL. As DNA, the CDR3 is TGCGCCAGCAGCCAACTCCTCCCGGGACAGGGTTACGAGCAGTACTTC. It specifies CASSQLLPGQGYEQYF.

The chain uses TRBV7-9 and TRBJ2-2; TRBD2 aligns across 10 bases. V dropped 5 bases and J dropped 8; count of bases not matched to a gene: 8. Germline values: CDR1 SEHNR, CDR2 FQNEAQ (reference sequence). The CDR3 contains 15 residues. The CDR3, as DNA: TGTGCCAGCAGCCCACCTAGCGGGAGTTGGGGGGAGCTGTTTTTT. Translating gives CASSPPSGSWGELFF.

Many counts were recorded for this clonotype. The chain carries TRBV5-1 and TRBJ2-7; D perhaps matches TRBD1 (6 bases). Germline loops: CDR1 SGHRS, CDR2 YFSETQ. V gave up 3 bases and J gave up 6 bases, with 13 bases separating them. This CDR3 comprises 13 residues. CDR3 protein: CASSSQGPGEQYF. For the CDR3, the DNA is TGCGCCAGCAGCTCACAGGGTCCCGGCGAGCAGTACTTC.

The chain links TRBV3-1 to TRBJ2-3; D remains unclear. V was trimmed by 1 base and J by 6 bases, leaving 14 bases between them. The germline CDR1 and CDR2 sequences are LGHDT and YNNKEL (reference sequence). The CDR3 has 15 amino acids. For the CDR3, the DNA is TGTGCCAGCAGCCAAGTTAGGGCCTTGGCGGATACGCAGTATTTT. As protein: CASSQVRALADTQYF.

This clonotype appeared many times. The gene calls are TRBV28 and TRBJ1-1; maybe TRBD1 (6 bases). This CDR3 has 14 residues. V was trimmed by 4 bases and J by 1 base, leaving 10 bases between them. Germline loops: CDR1 MDHEN, CDR2 SYDVKM. The CDR3 spells CASSSQGWNTEAFF. As DNA, the CDR3 is TGTGCCAGCAGTTCACAGGGCTGGAACACTGAAGCTTTCTTT. The full variable domain, its missing parts supplied by reference TRBV28 and TRBJ1-1, is DVKVTQSSRYLVKRTGEKVFLECVQDMDHENMFWYRQDPGLGLRLIYFSYDVKMKEKGDIPEGYSVSREKKERFSLILESASTNQTSMYLCASSSQGWNTEAFFGQGTRLTVV.

The sample holds many counts of this clonotype. This chain connects TRBV7-2 to TRBJ2-7; D may be TRBD1 or TRBD2 (5 bases each). Germline V lookup: CDR1 SGHTA, CDR2 FQGNSA. The CDR3 contains 16 residues. The V end lost 1 base, the J end lost 4 bases, and 17 bases lay between the germline ends. CDR3 coding DNA: TGTGCCAGCAGCTTAGGCTCGGGGCAGCAAAAGTACGAGCAGTACTTC. Amino acid sequence: CASSLGSGQQKYEQYF.

V gene TRBV6-1 combines with J gene TRBJ2-3; 9 bases match TRBD1. The CDR3 loop spans 11 amino acids. Germline CDR1 MNHNS, CDR2 SASEGT. The ends lost 8 bases at V and 6 bases at J; junction bases unmatched: 0. CDR3 region: CASGQGDTQYF. In DNA, the CDR3 is TGTGCCAGCGGACAGGGGGATACGCAGTATTTT.

This clonotype was detected a few times. The CDR3 protein is CASSQISGGAETQYF. The CDR3 DNA sequence: TGTGCCAGCAGCCAAATTAGCGGGGGTGCGGAGACCCAGTACTTC. This chain links TRBV14 with TRBJ2-5; TRBD2 agrees at 9 bases. CDR1 and CDR2 (germline): SGHDN, FVKESK. Unmatched junction bases numbered 6, after V lost 2 bases and J lost 5 bases. CDR3 length equals 15 residues. The full variable domain, rest sourced from reference TRBV14 and TRBJ2-5, is EAGVTQFPSHSVIEKGQTVTLRCDPISGHDNLYWYRRVMGKEIKFLLHFVKESKQDESGMPNNRFLAERTGGTYSTLKVQPAELEDSGVYFCASSQISGGAETQYFGPGTRLLVL.

The V call is TRBV9, the J call TRBJ2-3; 7 bases agree with TRBD2. CDR1 and CDR2 (germline): SGDLS, YYNGEE. J gave up 1 base and V 0 bases, and 8 bases lay outside the gene matches. CDR3 length: 17 residues. CDR3 DNA: TGTGCCAGCAGCGTAGCCCCCCTAGGGAGGGGCACAGATACGCAGTATTTT. Residues: CASSVAPLGRGTDTQYF.

This clonotype was counted a few times. The V and J genes are TRBV5-4 and TRBJ1-2; 9 positions agree with TRBD1. Germline V gives CDR1 SGHNT, CDR2 YYREEE (reference sequence). CDR3 length: 14 amino acids. J gave up 4 bases and V 4 bases, and 5 bases lay outside the gene matches. The CDR3 DNA reads as TGTGCCAGCAGCATGGGACAGGGAATCTATGGCTACACCTTC. As protein: CASSMGQGIYGYTF.

This clonotype came up a few times. This chain connects TRBV5-1 to TRBJ2-3; D possibly corresponds to TRBD1 (5 bases). Germline-derived CDR1 and CDR2 are SGHRS and YFSETQ. There are 12 residues in the CDR3. Trimming shortened V by 3 bases and J by 5 bases, and 7 bases separated the two germline ends. The CDR3 DNA is TGCGCCAGCAGCTCCAGGGAAGATACGCAGTATTTT. Encoded protein: CASSSREDTQYF.

This clonotype was detected ten times or more. The CDR3 DNA reads as TGTGCCAGCAGTTTGGGACAGGGGCCGACTGGGGCCAACGTCCTGACTTTC. Protein: CASSLGQGPTGANVLTF. The chain is built from TRBV12-3 or TRBV12-4 and TRBJ2-6; 10 bases agree with TRBD1. V gave up 3 bases and J gave up 2 bases; unmatched junction bases: 4. The CDR3 has 17 amino acids.

This clonotype has more than one count but fewer than ten. The chain couples TRBV29-1 to TRBJ2-7, with TRBD2 matching over 10 bases. This CDR3 spans 14 amino acids. Trimming cost V 2 bases and J 5 bases; bases outside gene matches: 6. Germline V lookup: CDR1 SQVTM, CDR2 ANQGSEA. As DNA, the CDR3 is TGCAGCGTTGAACTACTAGCGGGAATCCACGAGCAGTACTTC. It translates to CSVELLAGIHEQYF.

This clonotype was detected only a few times. Mismatch with germline at one junction end may stem from a read error. The J gene is TRBJ2-7, the V gene TRBV28, with no clear D. The CDR3 is 11 amino acids. Germline V gene sequence: CDR1 MDHEN, CDR2 SYDVKM. CDR3 amino acids: CASSLAYEQCF. CDR3 sequence (DNA): TGTGCCAGCAGTTTGGCCTACGAGCAGTGCTTC. The full variable domain, with the rest looked up from reference TRBV28 and TRBJ2-7, is DVKVTQSSRYLVKRTGEKVFLECVQDMDHENMFWYRQDPGLGLRLIYFSYDVKMKEKGDIPEGYSVSREKKERFSLILESASTNQTSMYLCASSLAYEQCFGPGTRLTVT.

Ten or more counts support this clonotype. The chain uses TRBV28 and TRBJ2-1; 7 nucleotides line up with TRBD2. V lost 3 bases, J lost 2 bases, and 7 bases stayed unmatched. CDR1 is MDHEN and CDR2 is SYDVKM in the germline V gene. CDR3 length equals 16 residues. Here the CDR3 reads CASSLDREDAYNEQFF. The CDR3 nucleotides are TGTGCCAGCAGTTTGGATCGGGAGGATGCCTACAATGAGCAGTTCTTC.

In this sample, this clonotype turned up many times. The chain couples TRBV7-2 to TRBJ2-5; D gene ambiguous. CDR3 size: 15 residues. Germline CDR1 is SGHTA and CDR2 is FQGNSA. V dropped 4 bases and J dropped 3 bases, with 15 bases sitting between them. The CDR3 is CASSSKLGLEETQYF. DNA of the CDR3: TGTGCCAGCAGCTCTAAACTGGGTTTAGAAGAGACCCAGTACTTC.

This clonotype has at least ten counts. The V and J genes are TRBV2 and TRBJ1-1; 9 bases line up with TRBD1. The CDR3 runs to 13 residues. Trimming took 8 bases from V and 3 from J; bases not matched to a gene: 4. From germline, CDR1 is SNHLY and CDR2 FYNNEI. The CDR3 region has the DNA TGTGCCAGCTGCGACAGGGGGGACACTGAAGCTTTCTTT. Its translation is CASCDRGDTEAFF.

This chain connects TRBV30 to TRBJ2-6; D unresolved. The CDR3 consists of 13 residues. V was pared by 5 bases and J by 1 base, with 6 bases between. Germline-derived CDR1 and CDR2 are GTSNPN and SVGIG (reference sequence). DNA for the CDR3: TGTGCCTGGGACGGATCTGGGGCCAACGTCCTGACTTTC. This encodes CAWDGSGANVLTF.

This clonotype occurred a few times. The rearrangement links TRBV13 to TRBJ1-2, with D tentatively TRBD1 (6 bases). Germline CDR1 and CDR2: PRHDT and FYEKMQ (reference sequence). The CDR3 totals 15 residues. V was clipped by 3 bases and J by 2 bases, with 13 bases between them. The CDR3 nucleotides read TGTGCCAGCAGCTTTATGGACAGAGCCAACTATGGCTACACCTTC. The encoded protein is CASSFMDRANYGYTF.

The rearrangement joins TRBV7-3 to TRBJ1-2; D ambiguous. CDR1 and CDR2 from the germline V gene are SGHTA and FQGTGA. The CDR3 is 13 residues long. V was trimmed by 3 bases and J by 8 bases, leaving 13 bases between them. The CDR3, as DNA: TGTGCCAGCAGCTTTGAGGGTCTGCGGGGCTACACCTTC. Its protein is CASSFEGLRGYTF.

This clonotype was recorded many times. The J gene is TRBJ2-2, the V gene TRBV7-9; TRBD2 matches at 14 bases. Unmatched junction bases numbered 8, after V lost 5 bases and J lost 3 bases. This CDR3 spans 18 amino acids. The germline gives CDR1 SEHNR, CDR2 FQNEAQ (reference sequence). CDR3 sequence: CASSPTGLAGVHTGELFF. The CDR3 DNA is TGTGCCAGCAGCCCGACGGGACTAGCGGGAGTCCACACCGGGGAGCTGTTTTTT.

J is TRBJ2-2 and V is TRBV18, with unresolved D. The CDR3 is 13 amino acids. Deletions cut 2 bases from V and 6 bases from J, with 7 bases between. CDR1 and CDR2 from the germline V gene are KGHSH and LQKENI. CDR3 nucleotides: TGTGCCAGCTCACCAAATGGCCCCGGGGAGCTGTTTTTT. Amino acid sequence: CASSPNGPGELFF.

This clonotype has at least ten counts. This chain links TRBV7-9 with TRBJ2-3; D remains ambiguous. Trimming removed 1 base at V and 0 bases at J, with 5 bases between. Germline loops: CDR1 SEHNR, CDR2 FQNEAQ (reference sequence). This CDR3 contains 14 residues. The CDR3: CASSLEMSTDTQYF. The DNA of the CDR3 is TGTGCCAGCAGCTTAGAGATGAGCACAGATACGCAGTATTTT.